Below are 28 T cell receptor beta chains sequenced from a single sample in a study of CD8 T cells in ankylosing spondylitis. One entry per CDR3 protein, called by TCRdb with MiXCR from the 5' RACE reads. Of 150,000 to 200,000 distinct CDR3 sequences listed, around a tenth are singletons. Sequenced input: blood, either unsorted or a sorted T cell fraction (not recorded which). These receptors were collected from a male donor with ankylosing spondylitis or in good health (not recorded which).

This clonotype showed up many times. This chain joins TRBV21-1 and TRBJ2-4; the table's TRBD1 call for D was not verified on the DNA. TRBV21-1 is deemed a pseudogene. CDR3 length: 16 residues. CDR3 region: CASSKQGCVAKNIQYF. CDR3 bases: TGTGCCAGCAGCAAACAGGGGTGTGTAGCCAAAAACATTCAGTACTTC.

This clonotype showed up many times. The V and J genes are TRBV9 and TRBJ2-7; the match to TRBD2 covers 10 bases. Germline V CDR1 and CDR2: SGDLS, YYNGEE. This CDR3 comprises 11 residues. CDR3 residues: CGSGGGYEQYF. In nucleotides, the CDR3 is TGTGGAAGCGGGGGGGGCTACGAGCAGTACTTC. Filled out from reference TRBV9 and TRBJ2-7, the complete variable domain reads DSGVTQTPKHLITATGQRVTLRCSPRSGDLSVYWYQQSLDQGLQFLIQYYNGEERAKGNILERFSAQQFPDLHSELNLSSLELGDSALYFCGSGGGYEQYFGPGTRLTVT.

This clonotype was observed many times. The chain employs TRBV12-3 or TRBV12-4 and TRBJ1-6; D might be TRBD1 (5 bases). The length of the CDR3 is 14 residues. V lost 6 bases and J lost 1, with 7 bases in between. CDR3 residues: CASRRQSYNSPLHF. CDR3 bases: TGTGCCAGCAGGAGACAGTCCTATAATTCACCCCTCCACTTT.

This clonotype was counted many times. This sequence joins TRBV20-1 and TRBJ1-3, with D perhaps TRBD1 (6 bases). Trimming cost V 2 bases and J 2 bases, with 7 bases left between them. The CDR3 is made up of 13 amino acids. From germline, CDR1 is DFQATT and CDR2 SNEGSKA (reference sequence). The CDR3 DNA is TGCAGTGCTAGAAAGGGGGCTGGAAACACCATATATTTT. Protein: CSARKGAGNTIYF.

The chain is built from TRBV7-2 and TRBJ1-1; tentative D call: TRBD1 (6 bases). The CDR3 is 16 amino acids. Germline CDR1 is SGHTA and CDR2 is FQGNSA. With 5 bases removed from V and 5 bases from J, the gap between germline ends came to 21 bases. This CDR3 is CASSTPPGHQGTEAFF. CDR3 DNA: TGTGCCAGCAGCACCCCACCGGGACACCAGGGAACTGAAGCTTTCTTT.

This clonotype was seen many times. The V call is TRBV5-1, the J call TRBJ2-1; 9 bases line up with TRBD1. CDR1 and CDR2 from the germline V gene are SGHRS and YFSETQ. This CDR3 region has 16 residues. V dropped 4 bases and J dropped 5; count of bases not matched to a gene: 10. CDR3 protein: CASSLEPGQGDNEQFF. In nucleotides, the CDR3 is TGCGCCAGCAGCCTAGAGCCGGGACAGGGTGACAATGAGCAGTTCTTC.

Many counts were recorded for this clonotype. CDR3 loop: CASSQGDSNEQFF. In DNA, the CDR3 is TGCGCCAGCAGCCAGGGGGACAGCAATGAGCAGTTCTTC. V usage is TRBV4-3 and J usage is TRBJ2-1; 7 bases are shared with TRBD1. CDR1 and CDR2 from the germline V gene are LGHNA and YSLEER. V trimming: 3 bases; J trimming: 6 bases; junction bases outside the gene matches: 2. The CDR3 length is 13 residues.

On this clonotype itself: A much larger clone sits a single nucleotide away, making a read error possible. The V call is TRBV20-1, the J call TRBJ2-3, with 11 bases that match TRBD2. Germline assignment: CDR1 DFQATT and CDR2 SNEGSKA (reference sequence). CDR3 length equals 13 residues. This CDR3 reads CSAGTSGADRQYF. As DNA, the CDR3 is TGCAGTGCTGGGACTAGCGGAGCAGATAGGCAGTATTTT.

In its sample, this clonotype was seen many times. The rearrangement uses TRBV28 and TRBJ2-3, with 7 bases that match TRBD2. Germline lookup yields CDR1 MDHEN and CDR2 SYDVKM. This CDR3 has 17 residues. V lost 7 bases, J lost 3 bases, and 16 bases stayed unmatched. CDR3: CASTLSRGGVGTDTQYF. CDR3 DNA: TGTGCCAGCACCCTTTCCCGTGGGGGGGTCGGGACAGATACGCAGTATTTT.

This clonotype was found many times. The chain's CDR3 is CATSDASGVGETQYF. The CDR3 DNA reads as TGTGCCACCAGTGACGCATCGGGGGTAGGAGAGACCCAGTACTTC. The chain is built from TRBV24-1 and TRBJ2-5, with a possible D match to TRBD2 (6 bases). V lost 4 bases to trimming and J lost 4 bases, with 15 bases between them. The CDR3 covers 15 residues. Germline V lookup: CDR1 KGHDR, CDR2 SFDVKD.

In its sample, this clonotype was seen a few times. The rearrangement joins TRBV9 to TRBJ2-3, with D tentatively TRBD2 (5 bases). This CDR3 is 14 amino acids long. The V and J ends lost 4 bases and 9 bases respectively, with 18 bases between them. CDR1 is SGDLS and CDR2 is YYNGEE in the germline V gene. The CDR3 loop reads CASSLQQTSGTQYF. The CDR3 DNA reads as TGTGCCAGCAGCCTCCAGCAGACCTCGGGGACGCAGTATTTT.

There are many counts of this clonotype. This chain joins TRBV20-1 and TRBJ2-1; tentative D call: TRBD2 (6 bases). The germline gives CDR1 DFQATT, CDR2 SNEGSKA (reference sequence). The CDR3 has 12 residues. The V and J ends lost 6 bases and 9 bases respectively, with 15 bases between them. CDR3 coding DNA: TGCAGTGCAGGGAGGCGTTTGAGTGAGCAGTTCTTC. This translates into CSAGRRLSEQFF.

V and J are TRBV18 and TRBJ2-7; D is ambiguous. The V gene lost 3 bases and the J gene lost 2 bases, with 11 bases spanning the gap. CDR3 length: 14 residues. CDR1 and CDR2 from the germline V gene are KGHSH and LQKENI. The CDR3 sequence is CASSPGQEPYEQYF. The CDR3 DNA sequence: TGTGCCAGCTCACCGGGTCAGGAACCCTACGAGCAGTACTTC.

This clonotype was counted at least ten times. V is TRBV2 and J is TRBJ2-2, with D tentatively TRBD1 (5 bases). The CDR3 length is 14 residues. V lost 6 bases to trimming and J lost 5 bases, with 13 bases between them. Germline V gene lookup returns CDR1 SNHLY and CDR2 FYNNEI. CDR3 sequence (DNA): TGTGCCAGCAGCCTGACAGCTGGGACCGGGGAGCTGTTTTTT. Translating gives CASSLTAGTGELFF.

In its sample, this clonotype was seen many times. The V gene is TRBV12-3 or TRBV12-4, the J gene TRBJ1-6; 9 bases map to TRBD1. CDR3 size: 16 residues. Trimming at V came to 6 bases and at J to 3 bases, leaving 6 bases not matched to a gene. CDR3 nucleotides: TGTGCCAGCAGCTCCTTGACAGGGGGCTATAATTCACCCCTCCACTTT. This translates into CASSSLTGGYNSPLHF.

This clonotype was counted ten times or more. This chain uses TRBV20-1 with TRBJ1-5; 7 nucleotides match TRBD1. This CDR3 is built from 15 residues. V dropped 2 bases and J dropped 3; count of bases not matched to a gene: 7. CDR1 DFQATT and CDR2 SNEGSKA come from the germline V gene (reference sequence). The CDR3 bases are TGCAGTGCTAGACCCACCGACAGGGTCAATCAGCCCCAGCATTTT. Its protein product is CSARPTDRVNQPQHF.

This clonotype came up many times. The rearrangement uses TRBV19 and TRBJ2-1; D possibly corresponds to TRBD1 (5 bases). V was cut by 3 bases and J by 5 bases, with 23 bases left in between. This CDR3 region has 18 residues. Per the germline V gene, CDR1 is LNHDA and CDR2 is SQIVND (reference sequence). CDR3 nucleotide sequence: TGTGCCAGTAGTATGGGGCAGGGCGGCTCCCTATTACACAATGAGCAGTTCTTC. It encodes CASSMGQGGSLLHNEQFF. The variable domain in full, with the rest retrieved from reference TRBV19 and TRBJ2-1, is DGGITQSPKYLFRKEGQNVTLSCEQNLNHDAMYWYRQDPGQGLRLIYYSQIVNDFQKGDIAEGYSVSREKKESFPLTVTSAQKNPTAFYLCASSMGQGGSLLHNEQFFGPGTRLTVL.

This clonotype was observed many times. The rearrangement links TRBV20-1 to TRBJ1-1, with a weak D call TRBD1 (5 bases). V dropped 5 bases and J dropped 6 bases, with 10 bases sitting between them. The CDR3 consists of 11 residues. The germline CDR1 and CDR2 sequences are DFQATT and SNEGSKA (reference sequence). The CDR3 protein is CSAGGTAEAFF. The CDR3 DNA follows: TGCAGTGCTGGAGGGACGGCTGAAGCTTTCTTT.

This clonotype has ten or more counts. This sequence joins TRBV7-2 and TRBJ2-2; D gene ambiguous. This CDR3 spans 15 amino acids. The V end was cut by 5 bases, the J end by 5 bases, with 15 bases between. In germline, CDR1 is SGHTA, CDR2 FQGNSA. As DNA, the CDR3 is TGTGCCAGCAGCCCCGACATGTCCTCGACCGGGGAGCTGTTTTTT. Residues: CASSPDMSSTGELFF.

This clonotype was seen a few times. The V call is TRBV20-1, the J call TRBJ1-1; no reliable D call. Trimming removed 5 bases from V and 10 bases from J, with 17 bases in between. The CDR3 covers 12 residues. Germline V gene data show CDR1 as DFQATT and CDR2 as SNEGSKA (reference sequence). The DNA for the CDR3 is TGCAGTGCTCCCACAGACACCGCGGTAGCTTTCTTT. It codes for CSAPTDTAVAFF.

The table lists this clonotype with many counts. The rearrangement links TRBV25-1 to TRBJ2-2; D might be TRBD2 (5 bases). The CDR3 contains 16 residues. V was trimmed by 1 base and J by 4 bases, leaving 13 bases between them. In germline, CDR1 is MGHDK, CDR2 SYGVNS. CDR3 loop: CASSESTPRGTGELFF. The CDR3 DNA sequence: TGTGCCAGCAGTGAATCAACACCCCGGGGCACCGGGGAGCTGTTTTTT.

The CDR3 DNA reads as TGTGCCAGCAGCTTAGGAGGGACAGGGAACGGCTACACCTTC. It encodes CASSLGGTGNGYTF. V is TRBV7-9 and J is TRBJ1-2, with 9 bases lining up with TRBD1. V lost 1 base to trimming and J lost 8 bases; unmatched junction nucleotides: 5. The CDR3 has 14 amino acids. Germline V gene sequence: CDR1 SEHNR, CDR2 FQNEAQ (reference sequence).

Many counts were recorded for this clonotype. The chain is built from TRBV27 and TRBJ2-7, with D perhaps being TRBD1 or TRBD2 (5 bases each). V was trimmed by 5 bases and J by 11 bases, leaving 22 bases between them. Germline CDR1 reads MNHEY; CDR2 reads SMNVEV (reference sequence). CDR3 length: 14 residues. The CDR3 DNA sequence: TGTGCCAGCAGTATTTCCCGGCTTGGGGGTTTGGAGTACTTC. Its translation: CASSISRLGGLEYF.

This clonotype has ten or more counts. The chain couples TRBV5-1 to TRBJ2-2; 7 positions agree with TRBD1. The CDR3 length is 15 residues. Germline-derived CDR1 and CDR2 are SGHRS and YFSETQ. V was pared by 2 bases and J by 0 bases, with 1 base of the junction left unmatched. The CDR3 here is CASSFQGANTGELFF. The CDR3 nucleotides read TGCGCCAGCAGCTTCCAGGGGGCGAACACCGGGGAGCTGTTTTTT.

This chain joins TRBV7-9 and TRBJ1-5, with 7 bases identical to TRBD1. The length of the CDR3 is 14 residues. Germline CDR1 and CDR2: SEHNR and FQNEAQ (reference sequence). Germline trimming cut 1 base from V and 6 bases from J; bases unmatched to any gene: 3. The CDR3 region is CASSLEGAGQPQHF. The CDR3, as DNA: TGTGCCAGCAGCTTAGAGGGGGCCGGTCAGCCCCAGCATTTT.

The CDR3: CASSQQRGAGNQPQHF. The DNA of the CDR3 is TGTGCCAGCAGCCAACAACGGGGGGCGGGCAATCAGCCCCAGCATTTT. This chain uses TRBV7-2 with TRBJ1-5, with a weak D call TRBD1 (6 bases). CDR3 length: 16 amino acids. V shed 5 bases and J shed 2 bases, with 16 bases lying between them. Per the germline V gene, CDR1 is SGHTA and CDR2 is FQGNSA.

Ten or more counts support this clonotype. The chain couples TRBV11-2 to TRBJ2-1; D unclear. CDR1 SGHAT and CDR2 FQNNGV come from the germline V gene. CDR3 size: 15 residues. V was cut by 5 bases and J by 0 bases, with 11 bases left in between. CDR3 coding DNA: TGTGCCAGCAGCCGTCGGGTCGCCTCCTACAATGAGCAGTTCTTC. Translated, it gives CASSRRVASYNEQFF.

This clonotype was seen only a few times. The chain recombines TRBV10-3 with TRBJ2-7; D call uncertain. The CDR3 runs to 14 residues. Trimming cost V 10 bases and J 2 bases, with 18 bases left between them. CDR1 is ENHRY, CDR2 SYGVKD, per germline. CDR3 sequence: CATHEPSLTYEQYF. CDR3 in DNA: TGTGCCACCCATGAGCCCTCTCTTACCTACGAGCAGTACTTC.